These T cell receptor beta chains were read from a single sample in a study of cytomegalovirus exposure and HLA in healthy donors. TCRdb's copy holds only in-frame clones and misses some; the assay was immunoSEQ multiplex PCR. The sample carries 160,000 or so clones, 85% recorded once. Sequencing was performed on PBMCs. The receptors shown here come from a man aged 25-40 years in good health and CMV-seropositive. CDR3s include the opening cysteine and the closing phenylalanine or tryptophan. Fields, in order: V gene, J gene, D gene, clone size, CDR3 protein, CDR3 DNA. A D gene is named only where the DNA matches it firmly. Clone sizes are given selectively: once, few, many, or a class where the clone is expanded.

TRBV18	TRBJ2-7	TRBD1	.	CASSPSDRSEQYF	TGTGCCAGCTCACCTTCGGACAGGTCAGAGCAGTACTTC
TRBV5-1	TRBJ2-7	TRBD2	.	CASSPGLAGVYEQYF	TGCGCCAGCAGCCCGGGACTAGCGGGGGTCTACGAGCAGTACTTC
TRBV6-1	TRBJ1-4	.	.	CASSGQVATNEKLFF	TGTGCCAGCAGTGGGCAGGTGGCCACTAATGAAAAACTGTTTTTT
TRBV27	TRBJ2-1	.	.	CASRDGTGLDTLSYNEQFF	TGTGCCAGCAGGGACGGGACAGGACTAGACACCCTCTCCTACAATGAGCAGTTCTTC
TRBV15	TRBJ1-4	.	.	CATSRAQGGGEKLFF	TGTGCCACCAGCAGAGCACAGGGTGGCGGGGAAAAACTGTTTTTT
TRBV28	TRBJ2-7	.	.	CASSLTGTTYEQYF	TGTGCCAGCAGCTTAACCGGGACAACCTACGAGCAGTACTTC
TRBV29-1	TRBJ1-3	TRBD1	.	CSVDDPTGGNTIYF	TGCAGCGTTGACGATCCTACAGGGGGGAACACCATATATTTT
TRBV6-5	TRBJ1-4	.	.	CASSYSPRRTNEKLFF	TGTGCCAGCAGTTACTCGCCCCGGAGAACTAATGAAAAACTGTTTTTT
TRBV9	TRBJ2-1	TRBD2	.	CASSILAGGGNEQFF	TGTGCCAGCAGCATACTAGCGGGGGGAGGTAATGAGCAGTTCTTC
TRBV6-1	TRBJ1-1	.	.	CASSEAPQSENTEAFF	TGTGCCAGCAGTGAAGCGCCGCAAAGCGAGAACACTGAAGCTTTCTTT
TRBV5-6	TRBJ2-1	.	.	CASSRGWGSYNEQFF	TGTGCCAGCAGCCGGGGGTGGGGGTCCTACAATGAGCAGTTCTTC
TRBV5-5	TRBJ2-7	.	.	CASSPPRGGREQYF	TGTGCCAGCAGCCCCCCTCGTGGAGGCCGCGAGCAGTACTTC
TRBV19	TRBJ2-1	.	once	CASSIFLAGSSYNEQFF	TGTGCCAGTAGTATCTTTTTAGCCGGTAGCTCCTACAATGAGCAGTTCTTC
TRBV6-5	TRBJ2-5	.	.	CASSGGGGIQETQYF	TGTGCCAGCAGCGGAGGTGGGGGGATTCAAGAGACCCAGTACTTC
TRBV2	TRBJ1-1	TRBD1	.	CASRGTGGTEAFF	TGTGCCAGCAGGGGGACAGGGGGCACTGAAGCTTTCTTT
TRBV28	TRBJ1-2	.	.	CASSLGGRANYGYTF	TGTGCCAGCAGTTTAGGCGGGAGAGCTAACTATGGCTACACCTTC
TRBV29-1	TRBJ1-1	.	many	CSAQNTEAFF	TGCAGCGCCCAGAACACTGAAGCTTTCTTT
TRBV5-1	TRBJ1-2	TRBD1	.	CASSLAGTDYGYTF	TGCGCCAGCAGCTTGGCCGGGACAGACTATGGCTACACCTTC
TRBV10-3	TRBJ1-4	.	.	CAISYRDNEKLFF	TGTGCCATCTCCTACAGGGATAATGAAAAACTGTTTTTT
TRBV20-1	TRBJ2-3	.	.	CSSGRTDTQYF	TGCAGTAGCGGGCGGACAGATACGCAGTATTTT
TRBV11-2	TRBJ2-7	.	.	CASSLFEGGEQYF	TGTGCCAGCAGCTTATTTGAGGGAGGCGAGCAGTACTTC
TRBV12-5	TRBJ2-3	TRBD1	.	CASPSGDRGTDTQYF	TGTGCTAGCCCTTCAGGGGACAGGGGCACAGATACGCAGTATTTT
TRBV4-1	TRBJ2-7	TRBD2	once	CASSQDGTSGGLRSSYEQYF	TGCGCCAGCAGCCAAGATGGGACTAGCGGGGGGCTAAGGAGCTCCTACGAGCAGTACTTC
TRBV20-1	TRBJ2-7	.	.	CSATGFHEQYF	TGCAGTGCTACAGGGTTCCACGAGCAGTACTTC
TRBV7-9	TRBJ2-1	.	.	CASSGLSNEQFF	TGTGCCAGCAGCGGGCTCTCCAATGAGCAGTTCTTC
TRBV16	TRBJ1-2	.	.	CASSQWAGMDYGYTF	TGTGCCAGCAGCCAATGGGCAGGGATGGACTATGGCTACACCTTC
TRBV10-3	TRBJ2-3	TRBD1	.	CAMSDMRQGMGTDTQYF	TGTGCCATGAGTGACATGAGACAGGGGATGGGCACAGATACGCAGTATTTT
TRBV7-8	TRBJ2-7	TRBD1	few	CASSAPGTASYEQYF	TGTGCCAGCAGCGCCCCCGGGACAGCTTCCTACGAGCAGTACTTC
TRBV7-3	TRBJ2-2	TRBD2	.	CASSLTWGGTVGELFF	TGTGCCAGCAGCTTAACGTGGGGGGGAACGGTCGGGGAGCTGTTTTTT
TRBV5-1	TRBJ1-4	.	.	CASSLEPGRGEEKLFF	TGCGCCAGCAGCTTGGAGCCAGGCCGGGGTGAGGAAAAACTGTTTTTT
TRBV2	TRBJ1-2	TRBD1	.	CASSSQGAAGYTF	TGTGCCAGCAGTTCACAGGGGGCCGCTGGCTACACCTTC
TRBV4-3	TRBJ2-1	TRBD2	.	CASSPLAGGYNEQFF	TGCGCCAGCAGCCCCCTAGCGGGGGGCTACAATGAGCAGTTCTTC
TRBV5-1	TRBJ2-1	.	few	CASRLSGGLNEQFF	TGCGCCAGCAGGTTGTCGGGGGGCCTGAATGAGCAGTTCTTC
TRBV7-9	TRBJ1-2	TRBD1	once	CASSLLGQENNYGYTF	TGTGCCAGCAGCTTATTGGGACAGGAGAATAACTATGGCTACACCTTC
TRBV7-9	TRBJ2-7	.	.	CASSLGQFDQYF	TGTGCCAGCAGCTTAGGACAGTTTGATCAGTACTTC
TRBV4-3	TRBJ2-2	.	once	CASSQGLLVGTGELFF	TGCGCCAGCAGCCAAGGCCTACTAGTAGGCACCGGGGAGCTGTTTTTT
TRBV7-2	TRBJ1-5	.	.	CASSSRDGNQPQHF	TGTGCCAGCAGCTCGCGGGACGGCAATCAGCCCCAGCATTTT
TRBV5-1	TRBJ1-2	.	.	CASSLEGKDGYTF	TGCGCCAGCAGCTTGGAGGGGAAGGATGGCTACACCTTC
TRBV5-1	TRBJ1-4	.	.	CASSLATTGGGKLFF	TGCGCCAGCAGCTTGGCCACGACAGGAGGCGGAAAACTGTTTTTT
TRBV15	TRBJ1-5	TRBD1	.	CATSTGDRSNQPQHF	TGTGCCACCAGCACAGGGGACAGAAGCAATCAGCCCCAGCATTTT
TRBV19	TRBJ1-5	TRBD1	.	CASSPDRGWGEQPQHF	TGTGCCAGTAGTCCTGACAGGGGCTGGGGCGAACAGCCCCAGCATTTT
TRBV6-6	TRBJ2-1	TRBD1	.	CASSLGQGAKDEQFF	TGTGCCAGCAGTCTGGGACAGGGGGCGAAGGATGAGCAGTTCTTC
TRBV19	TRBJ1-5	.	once	CASSIGGRGSNQPQHF	TGTGCCAGTAGTATAGGGGGCAGGGGTAGCAATCAGCCCCAGCATTTT
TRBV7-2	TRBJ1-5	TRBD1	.	CASSLLDRVNQPQHF	TGTGCCAGCAGCTTATTAGACAGGGTCAATCAGCCCCAGCATTTT
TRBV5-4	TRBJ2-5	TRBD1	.	CASSLGPGTGGETQYF	TGTGCCAGCAGCTTGGGTCCCGGGACAGGGGGAGAGACCCAGTACTTC
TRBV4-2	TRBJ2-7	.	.	CASSQDLGGPAEQYF	TGTGCCAGCAGCCAAGATTTGGGGGGGCCCGCCGAGCAGTACTTC